The 27 T cell receptor beta chains reported below all come from one sample, sequenced in a study of CD8+CD57+ T cells in acquired aplastic anemia. TCR beta VDJ combinations and CDR3 sequences were profiled from genomic DNA. TCRdb analysed the reads with MiXCR anew, one entry per CDR3 protein. In the table there are some 150,000 distinct CDR3 sequences, about 48% of which are singletons. Patients chosen for sequencing had shown CD8+CD57+ cell expansion by flow cytometry. The material sequenced was sorted CD4+, CD8+, or CD8+CD57+ T cells (not recorded which) from PBMCs. These receptors all come from a human donor with aplastic anemia.

Of note for this clonotype: A much bigger clone sits one base away, suggesting this may be a read error. The gene calls are TRBV4-3 and TRBJ2-1; TRBD1 is a possible D gene (5 bases). Trimming took 2 bases from V and 7 from J, leaving 12 bases between them. The CDR3 is 14 residues long. CDR1 is LGHNA, CDR2 YSLEER, per germline. The CDR3 nucleotides read TGCGCCAGCAGCCAAAGCTTACAGGTTAATGAGCAGTTCTTC. Encoded protein: CASSQSLQVNEQFF.

J is TRBJ2-1 and V is TRBV7-2; 9 bases are shared with TRBD2. Germline V gene data show CDR1 as SGHTA and CDR2 as FQGNSA. The length of the CDR3 is 13 residues. V dropped 5 bases and J dropped 9; count of bases not matched to a gene: 5. CDR3 loop: CASSPGTSSEQFF. CDR3 DNA: TGTGCCAGCAGCCCAGGGACTAGCAGTGAGCAGTTCTTC.

For this clonotype: Just one base apart from a much larger clone, this may be a read error. The genes are TRBV27 and TRBJ2-7; D remains ambiguous. CDR3 length: 13 residues. Per germline, CDR1 MNHEY and CDR2 SMNVEV (reference sequence). In DNA, the CDR3 is TGTGCCAGCGGTTTAACGCCGGGTCGGGAGCAGTACTTC. Its protein product is CASGLTPGREQYF.

This clonotype has ten or more counts. The chain carries TRBV7-9 and TRBJ1-1; TRBD1 matches at 8 bases. Per germline, CDR1 SEHNR and CDR2 FQNEAQ (reference sequence). Germline trimming cut 5 bases from V and 6 bases from J; bases unmatched to any gene: 14. The CDR3 covers 16 residues. CDR3 in DNA: TGTGCCAGCAGCCACAGCAATCAGGGGGCTTACCCTGAAGCTTTCTTT. This gives the protein CASSHSNQGAYPEAFF.

This chain joins TRBV27 and TRBJ1-2; D is uncertain. V dropped 5 bases and J dropped 4 bases, with 11 bases sitting between them. The germline V gene encodes CDR1 MNHEY and CDR2 SMNVEV (reference sequence). The CDR3 contains 13 residues. The CDR3 here is CASSPNEGYGYTF. Here the CDR3 DNA reads TGTGCCAGCAGTCCAAATGAAGGCTATGGCTACACCTTC.

The chain joins TRBV7-6 to TRBJ2-7, with no clear D. CDR1 and CDR2 (germline): SGHVS, FNYEAQ. The V and J ends lost 5 bases and 5 bases respectively, with 7 bases between them. The CDR3 has 11 residues. CDR3 coding DNA: TGTGCCAGCAGCCCCGCCCACGAGCAGTACTTC. Protein sequence: CASSPAHEQYF.

The rearrangement uses TRBV5-1 and TRBJ2-3, with a weak D call TRBD1 (5 bases). Germline V gene sequence: CDR1 SGHRS, CDR2 YFSETQ. The CDR3 runs to 14 residues. V dropped 3 bases and J dropped 4 bases, with 12 bases sitting between them. The CDR3 nucleotides are TGCGCCAGCAGCTCCCGACAGCAGGCAGATACGCAGTATTTT. This encodes CASSSRQQADTQYF.

Turning to this clonotype: A read error may account for a junction end that differs from germline. The chain uses TRBV4-3 and TRBJ2-7, with D hard to call. The germline gives CDR1 LGHNA, CDR2 YSLEER. This CDR3 has 14 residues. CDR3: CASGQDRASYEQYF. The CDR3 coding sequence is TGCGCCAGCGGCCAAGATAGGGCCAGCTACGAGCAGTACTTC.

The chain recombines TRBV7-2 with TRBJ1-5; D is perhaps TRBD1 (5 bases). The CDR3 loop spans 13 amino acids. The V gene's germline CDR1 is SGHTA and CDR2 FQGNSA. V was clipped by 3 bases and J by 14 bases, with 17 bases between them. CDR3 nucleotides: TGTGCCAGCAGCTTCGGGACCGCAAACTACGAGCATTTT. It specifies CASSFGTANYEHF.

There are many counts of this clonotype. The V and J genes are TRBV2 and TRBJ1-1; the match to TRBD1 covers 7 bases. V gave up 5 bases and J gave up 7 bases; unmatched junction bases: 7. Germline V gene sequence: CDR1 SNHLY, CDR2 FYNNEI. This CDR3 is built from 13 residues. The CDR3 region is CASSLRQGHEAFF. CDR3 sequence (DNA): TGTGCCAGCAGTCTACGACAGGGTCATGAAGCTTTCTTT.

This clonotype was recorded a few times. The rearrangement joins TRBV6-4 to TRBJ2-1; D not certain. Germline-derived CDR1 and CDR2 are MRHNA and SNTAGT. The length of the CDR3 is 15 residues. The V end lost 2 bases, the J end lost 1 base, and 9 bases lay between the germline ends. The CDR3 region has the DNA TGTGCCAGCAGTGACGGCACACAATCCTACAATGAGCAGTTCTTC. Amino acids: CASSDGTQSYNEQFF.

V gene TRBV24-1 combines with J gene TRBJ2-2; TRBD1 matches at 7 bases. Germline CDR1 KGHDR, CDR2 SFDVKD. The CDR3 sequence is 16 residues long. After removal of 5 bases from V and 5 bases from J, the junction contained 10 bases not matched to a gene. The CDR3 DNA follows: TGTGCCACCAGTGCACAATCAGGGGGTTATACCGGGGAGCTGTTTTTT. Protein product: CATSAQSGGYTGELFF.

V and J are TRBV2 and TRBJ2-1; the D gene is possibly TRBD2 (6 bases). CDR1 SNHLY and CDR2 FYNNEI come from the germline V gene. The CDR3 extends over 15 amino acids. Trimming took 2 bases from V and 3 from J, leaving 11 bases between them. CDR3 nucleotide sequence: TGTGCCAGCAGTGAACTAGCGATAAACTACAATGAGCAGTTCTTC. Translated, it gives CASSELAINYNEQFF.

V and J are TRBV10-1 and TRBJ2-7, with TRBD2 matching 13 bases. With 3 bases clipped from V and 2 bases from J, the junction kept 1 base outside the gene matches. CDR3 length: 15 amino acids. CDR1 is WNHNN, CDR2 SYGVQD, per germline (reference sequence). The CDR3: CASSDGLAGAYEQYF. The CDR3, as DNA: TGCGCCAGCAGTGATGGACTAGCGGGGGCCTACGAGCAGTACTTC.

This clonotype was seen at least ten times. The CDR3 spells CATRAGSGYTF. In DNA form, the CDR3 reads TGTGCCACCCGGGCAGGGTCTGGCTACACCTTC. This chain connects TRBV5-6 to TRBJ1-2; D might be TRBD1 (5 bases). Germline V lookup: CDR1 SGHDT, CDR2 YYEEEE. The CDR3 has 11 residues. Trimming stripped 9 bases from V and 7 bases from J, with 13 bases between.

The chain uses TRBV24-1 and TRBJ2-7; D might be TRBD2 (6 bases). With 2 bases removed from V and 5 bases from J, the gap between germline ends came to 15 bases. Germline V CDR1 and CDR2: KGHDR, SFDVKD. The CDR3 is made up of 15 amino acids. The CDR3 DNA reads TGTGCCACCAGTGATTCCGTCGGGGAGGTGGACGAGCAGTACTTC. As protein: CATSDSVGEVDEQYF.

The V and J genes are TRBV2 and TRBJ2-7; TRBD1 agrees at 8 bases. From germline, CDR1 is SNHLY and CDR2 FYNNEI. The CDR3 runs to 13 residues. V dropped 3 bases and J dropped 3; count of bases not matched to a gene: 1. CDR3 sequence reads: CASSEDRVYEQYF. In nucleotides, the CDR3 is TGTGCCAGCAGTGAGGACAGGGTCTACGAGCAGTACTTC. Together with reference TRBV2 and TRBJ2-7, the CDR3 gives the full variable domain: EPEVTQTPSHQVTQMGQEVILRCVPISNHLYFYWYRQILGQKVEFLVSFYNNEISEKSEIFDDQFSVERPDGSNFTLKIRSTKLEDSAMYFCASSEDRVYEQYFGPGTRLTVT.

The J gene is TRBJ2-7, the V gene TRBV29-1, with D unclear. In germline, CDR1 is SQVTM, CDR2 ANQGSEA. Trimming took off 5 bases at V and 4 bases at J, with 15 bases between the two ends. The CDR3 totals 13 residues. CDR3 in amino acids: CSVSIGLSYEQYF. In DNA form, the CDR3 reads TGCAGCGTTTCGATCGGGTTGTCGTACGAGCAGTACTTC.

This clonotype was observed a handful of times. The chain is built from TRBV19 and TRBJ2-7; 14 nucleotides match TRBD2. With V trimmed by 7 bases and J by 3 bases, 2 bases remained unmatched. Germline assignment: CDR1 LNHDA and CDR2 SQIVND (reference sequence). The CDR3 runs to 14 residues. Here the CDR3 reads CASIGTSGGYEQYF. The CDR3 nucleotides read TGTGCCAGTATTGGGACTAGCGGGGGCTACGAGCAGTACTTC.

This clonotype came up once. The chain uses TRBV24-1 and TRBJ1-5; the match to TRBD1 covers 7 bases. CDR3 length: 13 residues. Germline values: CDR1 KGHDR, CDR2 SFDVKD. V shed 3 bases, J shed 7 bases, and the junction held 2 bases outside the gene matches. This chain's CDR3 is CATSDRGPQPQHF. In DNA form, the CDR3 reads TGTGCCACCAGTGATAGGGGGCCGCAGCCCCAGCATTTT.

This clonotype was seen at least ten times. This chain uses TRBV4-3 with TRBJ2-2; D may be TRBD2 (5 bases). Germline V gene data show CDR1 as LGHNA and CDR2 as YSLEER. V dropped 0 bases and J dropped 0 bases, with 11 bases sitting between them. The CDR3 is 17 residues long. CDR3 sequence reads: CASSQDRRGSNTGELFF. The CDR3 nucleotides read TGCGCCAGCAGCCAAGATCGGAGAGGGTCGAACACCGGGGAGCTGTTTTTT.

This clonotype appeared a few times. This chain uses TRBV24-1 with TRBJ2-1, with 11 bases identical to TRBD1. This CDR3 has 16 residues. J was trimmed by 6 bases and V by 4 bases; bases with no gene match: 7. Germline CDR1 and CDR2: KGHDR and SFDVKD. In DNA, the CDR3 is TGTGCCACCAGTGACGAAGGACAGGGGGCGGGCAATGAGCAGTTCTTC. As protein: CATSDEGQGAGNEQFF.

The V and J genes are TRBV19 and TRBJ2-5; possible D gene TRBD2, 6 bases. In germline, CDR1 is LNHDA, CDR2 SQIVND (reference sequence). V lost 5 bases and J 5 bases, leaving 15 bases between the germline ends. The CDR3 length is 14 residues. The CDR3 region is CASSAGTRGETQYF. CDR3 nucleotides: TGTGCCAGTAGTGCTGGAACCCGGGGGGAGACCCAGTACTTC.

This clonotype was counted between two and nine times. The CDR3 DNA follows: TGTGCCAGCAGGCTTACAGGGGCTGGAAACACCATATATTTT. Protein: CASRLTGAGNTIYF. The V and J genes are TRBV25-1 and TRBJ1-3; the match to TRBD1 covers 7 bases. V dropped 6 bases and J dropped 2; count of bases not matched to a gene: 4. Germline V CDR1 and CDR2: MGHDK, SYGVNS. This CDR3 contains 14 residues.

The V gene is TRBV29-1, the J gene TRBJ2-3, with 9 bases identical to TRBD2. This CDR3 is 15 amino acids long. V shed 6 bases and J 5 bases; nucleotides not matched to a gene: 12. In germline, CDR1 is SQVTM, CDR2 ANQGSEA. CDR3 sequence: CSVTKRGGAEDTQYF. The CDR3 DNA sequence: TGCAGCGTGACCAAGCGCGGGGGGGCCGAAGATACGCAGTATTTT.

The chain couples TRBV5-6 to TRBJ2-7, with D possibly TRBD1 on 6 matching bases. Germline V gene data show CDR1 as SGHDT and CDR2 as YYEEEE. V lost 0 bases and J lost 5, with 15 bases in between. CDR3 length equals 15 residues. The CDR3 DNA reads TGTGCCAGCAGCTTGGGGGCAGGGGAACGCCACGAGCAGTACTTC. Protein sequence: CASSLGAGERHEQYF.

In the case of this clonotype: At one end, the junction sequence differs from germline, possibly due to a read error. The rearrangement links TRBV7-7 to TRBJ2-2, with TRBD2 matching over 7 bases. Per germline, CDR1 SSHAT and CDR2 FNYEAQ (reference sequence). CDR3 size: 17 residues. CDR3 loop: CASSLTGGGANTGELFF. The CDR3 DNA reads as TGTGCTAGCAGCCTCACCGGGGGAGGGGCGAACACCGGGGAGCTGTTTTTT.